This TCR beta chain was sequenced for a study of CD8 T cells in Susac syndrome. Random hexamers served to reverse transcribe roughly 0.5 to 1 ug RNA. TCRdb independently ran MiXCR on the immunoSEQ multiplex PCR reads; one entry per CDR3 protein. The sample shows roughly 130,000 distinct CDR3 sequences, 94% of them seen only once. The receptor's source is a human donor with multiple sclerosis. What was sequenced was CD4+ T cells from PBMCs.

CDR3 nucleotide sequence: TGCGCCAGCAGCCCCAAAGGGGTTCTTCGGCCGTTCTCCTACGAGCAGTACTTC. It specifies CASSPKGVLRPFSYEQYF. V is TRBV4-1 and J is TRBJ2-7; possibly TRBD1 for D (5 bases). The V gene's germline CDR1 is MGHRA and CDR2 YSYEKL. This CDR3 is 18 amino acids long. V was shortened by 4 bases and J by 0 bases, with 22 bases between the two germline ends.